This TCR beta chain derives from a study of chemoradiotherapy in HPV16-positive cancers. Background on the study: Candidate HPV-specific T-cell clones and common TCR motifs came from functional assays in two HPV16-positive patients.

V was pared by 1 base and J by 2 bases, with 8 bases of the junction left unmatched. The CDR3 has 20 residues. Germline V gene sequence: CDR1 LGHNA, CDR2 YNFKEQ. Worth noting for this clone: Its antigen is unknown.

Study results and limitations: Candidate HPV-specific clones and E7-related TCR motifs grew in tumor during treatment.

Profiling relied on immunoSEQ multiplex PCR, and the TCRdb table lists in-frame clones only, not all of them. The sample carries about 13,000 clones, approximately 85% recorded once. This chain connects TRBV4-2 to TRBJ2-2, with 15 nucleotides matching TRBD2. This clonotype was sampled from a human donor with HPV-associated anogenital cancer. Material: blood, obtained from a patient who underwent chemoradiotherapy. The CDR3 reads CASSQGTSGGAFSNTGELFF. In nucleotides, the CDR3 is TGTGCCAGCAGCCAAGGGACTAGCGGGGGGGCATTTTCAAACACCGGGGAGCTGTTTTTT.